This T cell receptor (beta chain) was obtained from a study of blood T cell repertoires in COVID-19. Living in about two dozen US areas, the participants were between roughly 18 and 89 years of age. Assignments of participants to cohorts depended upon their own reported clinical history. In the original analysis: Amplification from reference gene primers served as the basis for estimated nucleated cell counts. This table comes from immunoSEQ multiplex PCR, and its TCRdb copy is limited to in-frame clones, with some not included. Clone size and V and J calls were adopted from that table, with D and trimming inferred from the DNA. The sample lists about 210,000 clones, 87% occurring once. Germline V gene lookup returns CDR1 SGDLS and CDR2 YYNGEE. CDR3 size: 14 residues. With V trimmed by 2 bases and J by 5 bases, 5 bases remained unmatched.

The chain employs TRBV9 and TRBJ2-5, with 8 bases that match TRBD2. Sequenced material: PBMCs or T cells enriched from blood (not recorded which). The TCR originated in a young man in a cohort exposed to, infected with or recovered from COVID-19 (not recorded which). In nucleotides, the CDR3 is TGTGCCAGCAGCGTCAGCGGGAGCACGGAGACCCAGTACTTC. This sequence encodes CASSVSGSTETQYF.